One sample yielded the 26 T cell receptor beta chains listed below, sequenced in a study of post-analysis software for immune sequencing data. General study findings and limits: With TRBV5-6, TRBV5-1 and TRBV20-1 included, 4 to 6 TRBV segments were more frequent in patients than in controls.

Incorporated into the TCR beta cDNA libraries were unique molecular identifiers, which served to reduce PCR and sequencing biases. One entry per CDR3 protein, called by TCRdb with MiXCR from the PCR reads. The sample lists roughly 620,000 distinct CDR3 sequences; about 40% were seen once. These TCRs are of unknown antigen specificity. What was sequenced was blood. The receptors here all came from a girl between 5 and 17 years old with multiple sclerosis.

This clonotype was observed at least ten times. V is TRBV5-1 and J is TRBJ2-1, with 11 positions matching TRBD2. From germline, CDR1 is SGHRS and CDR2 YFSETQ. The CDR3 has 15 residues. Germline trimming cut 1 base from V and 4 bases from J; bases unmatched to any gene: 1. This CDR3 is CASSLRLAGYNEQFF. In nucleotides, the CDR3 is TGCGCCAGCAGCTTGCGACTAGCGGGGTACAATGAGCAGTTCTTC.

The chain recombines TRBV28 with TRBJ2-7, with D possibly being TRBD2 (7 bases). The CDR3 length is 14 residues. Trimming took 4 bases from V and 7 from J, leaving 17 bases between them. Germline V gene sequence: CDR1 MDHEN, CDR2 SYDVKM. CDR3 region: CASSSPAGAEEQYF. As DNA, the CDR3 is TGTGCCAGCAGTTCACCGGCGGGGGCGGAAGAGCAGTACTTC.

The chain employs TRBV6-1 and TRBJ2-1; a possible D gene is TRBD2 (7 bases). The V end lost 2 bases, the J end lost 8 bases, and 19 bases lay between the germline ends. Germline-derived CDR1 and CDR2 are MNHNS and SASEGT. CDR3 length equals 16 residues. The CDR3 sequence: CASSESRKGGADEQFF. The CDR3 nucleotides read TGTGCCAGCAGTGAATCCCGGAAAGGGGGGGCGGATGAGCAGTTCTTC.

V is TRBV5-5 and J is TRBJ2-5; 9 bases align to TRBD1. Germline V lookup: CDR1 SGHKS, CDR2 YYEKEE (reference sequence). V shed 0 bases, J shed 5 bases, and the junction held 5 bases outside the gene matches. This CDR3 contains 15 residues. CDR3 sequence: CASSLGDRERETQYF. Here the CDR3 DNA reads TGTGCCAGCAGCTTGGGGGACAGGGAGAGGGAGACCCAGTACTTC.

This clonotype was detected a few times. The V and J genes are TRBV27 and TRBJ2-1; 9 bases are shared with TRBD2. J was trimmed by 8 bases and V by 7 bases; bases with no gene match: 24. The CDR3 runs 19 residues. The germline V gene has CDR1 MNHEY and CDR2 SMNVEV (reference sequence). CDR3 amino acids: CASTQGWVASGIGGHEQFF. CDR3 sequence (DNA): TGTGCCAGCACCCAAGGGTGGGTGGCTAGCGGGATAGGAGGGCATGAGCAGTTCTTC.

There are a few counts of this clonotype. The chain joins TRBV7-3 to TRBJ2-3; 9 nucleotides line up with TRBD2. Per germline, CDR1 SGHTA and CDR2 FQGTGA. Trimming at V came to 5 bases and at J to 7 bases, leaving 13 bases not matched to a gene. CDR3 length: 16 amino acids. CDR3 sequence (DNA): TGTGCCAGCAGCCCCCGACTTGGCGGGGGGGCAAATACGCAGTATTTT. Protein: CASSPRLGGGANTQYF.

This chain uses TRBV9 with TRBJ2-1; D remains unclear. The ends were cut back, 0 bases at V and 5 bases at J, with 6 bases in the middle. This CDR3 is 13 amino acids long. Germline V lookup: CDR1 SGDLS, CDR2 YYNGEE. CDR3 region: CASSVEIDNEQFF. CDR3 bases: TGTGCCAGCAGCGTAGAGATCGACAATGAGCAGTTCTTC.

This rearrangement joins TRBV6-1 to TRBJ2-5; a weak D match, TRBD2 (5 bases). CDR1 and CDR2 from the germline V gene are MNHNS and SASEGT. The CDR3 runs to 13 residues. V was trimmed by 2 bases and J by 6 bases, leaving 10 bases between them. CDR3 region: CASSEWEWKTQYF. As DNA, the CDR3 is TGTGCCAGCAGTGAATGGGAGTGGAAGACCCAGTACTTC.

The chain is built from TRBV7-2 and TRBJ2-1, with TRBD2 identical over 13 bases. The CDR3 runs to 19 residues. After removal of 5 bases from V and 0 bases from J, the junction contained 10 bases not matched to a gene. Germline assignment: CDR1 SGHTA and CDR2 FQGNSA. The CDR3 here is CASSLGLAGERSSYNEQFF. Written as DNA, the CDR3 is TGTGCCAGCAGCCTTGGACTAGCGGGAGAGAGGAGCTCCTACAATGAGCAGTTCTTC.

This clonotype came up a few times. The CDR3 coding sequence is TGTGCCAGCAGTGACCGTAACAGGGGAAACTATGGCTACACCTTC. Its translation: CASSDRNRGNYGYTF. This chain connects TRBV25-1 to TRBJ1-2, with 7 bases that match TRBD1. Germline values: CDR1 MGHDK, CDR2 SYGVNS. The CDR3 has 15 residues. V shed 3 bases and J 2 bases; nucleotides not matched to a gene: 6.

In this sample, this clonotype turned up once. The rearrangement uses TRBV12-3 or TRBV12-4 and TRBJ2-4, with 14 bases identical to TRBD2. The end of the DNA aligns better with TRBJ2-7, so the J call may be wrong. The CDR3 is 16 residues long. In DNA form, the CDR3 reads TGTGCCAGCAGCCACGGGACTAGCGGGAGATCAGGCGAGCAGTACTTC. Translating it yields CASSHGTSGRSGEQYF.

The count of this clonotype is one. V gene TRBV7-8 combines with J gene TRBJ1-1, with D uncertain. V lost 5 bases and J lost 4, with 14 bases in between. CDR3 length equals 14 residues. Germline lookup yields CDR1 SGHVS and CDR2 FQNEAQ. Here the CDR3 reads CASSRTLLGTEAFF. The CDR3 DNA follows: TGTGCCAGCAGCCGGACCCTCCTGGGCACTGAAGCTTTCTTT.

This chain links TRBV20-1 with TRBJ2-1; 7 bases are a match to TRBD2. Germline values: CDR1 DFQATT, CDR2 SNEGSKA (reference sequence). This CDR3 comprises 14 residues. The V segment lost 5 bases and the J segment 9 bases; nucleotides outside the gene matches: 13. This chain's CDR3 is CSAGPGRGSAEQFF. The CDR3 region has the DNA TGCAGTGCTGGCCCGGGGCGCGGGAGTGCTGAGCAGTTCTTC.

This clonotype occurred many times. This chain uses TRBV29-1 with TRBJ2-7; tentatively, D is TRBD2 (5 bases). V shed 6 bases and J shed 3 bases, with 12 bases lying between them. Germline loops: CDR1 SQVTM, CDR2 ANQGSEA. The CDR3 has 12 residues. The CDR3 spells CSVAEGSYEQYF. DNA of the CDR3: TGCAGCGTCGCCGAAGGGAGCTACGAGCAGTACTTC.

V gene TRBV12-3 or TRBV12-4 combines with J gene TRBJ2-3; 13 bases match TRBD2. Trimming cost V 5 bases and J 5 bases; bases outside gene matches: 13. The length of the CDR3 is 18 residues. The CDR3, as DNA: TGTGCCAGCAGTCAGTGGACTAGCGGGAGAAAGAAGGAAGATACGCAGTATTTT. Amino acid sequence: CASSQWTSGRKKEDTQYF.

This clonotype came up a few times. The chain combines TRBV11-1 with TRBJ1-6, with D maybe TRBD1 (6 bases). Germline V gives CDR1 SGHAT, CDR2 FQDESV (reference sequence). V dropped 4 bases and J dropped 9 bases, with 13 bases sitting between them. The CDR3 runs to 14 residues. In DNA, the CDR3 is TGTGCCAGCAGCTCCGACAGGTTGAGTTCACCCCTCCACTTT. Protein: CASSSDRLSSPLHF.

This clonotype was found a few times. CDR3 in DNA: TGTGCCACCAGTGATTTCCCCCTCCCCAGGGCCCATCAGCCCCAGCATTTT. Amino acid sequence: CATSDFPLPRAHQPQHF. This chain joins TRBV24-1 and TRBJ1-5; tentatively, D is TRBD1 (5 bases). V was shortened by 1 base and J by 5 bases, with 17 bases between the two germline ends. This CDR3 comprises 17 residues. Germline lookup yields CDR1 KGHDR and CDR2 SFDVKD.

This chain links TRBV29-1 with TRBJ2-1; 11 bases are a match to TRBD1. V gave up 2 bases and J gave up 2 bases; unmatched junction bases: 2. In germline, CDR1 is SQVTM, CDR2 ANQGSEA. CDR3 length equals 15 residues. CDR3 residues: CSVELGQGAYNEQFF. The CDR3 DNA is TGCAGCGTTGAACTGGGACAGGGGGCCTACAATGAGCAGTTCTTC.

The chain is built from TRBV12-3 or TRBV12-4 and TRBJ2-1; D may be TRBD1 or TRBD2 (5 bases each). The CDR3 has 14 amino acids. V was cut by 6 bases and J by 8 bases, with 17 bases left in between. CDR3 loop: CASSGRAARDEQFF. CDR3 DNA sequence: TGTGCCAGCAGCGGGCGGGCGGCCAGGGATGAGCAGTTCTTC.

This clonotype was seen a few times. The chain is built from TRBV4-1 and TRBJ2-1, with a possible D match to TRBD1 (5 bases). CDR1 is MGHRA and CDR2 is YSYEKL in the germline V gene. There are 17 residues in the CDR3. Deletions cut 4 bases from V and 10 bases from J, with 26 bases between. In DNA, the CDR3 is TGCGCCAGCAGCCCAGCAACCATAGGGGCCTTGGCCTACGAGCAGTTCTTC. Translating gives CASSPATIGALAYEQFF.

This clonotype appeared a single time. V is TRBV29-1 and J is TRBJ2-1; D unclear. The V end lost 8 bases, the J end lost 8 bases, and 10 bases lay between the germline ends. Germline V gene sequence: CDR1 SQVTM, CDR2 ANQGSEA. This CDR3 comprises 10 residues. CDR3 in DNA: TGCAGCTCCCTGAGAGATGAGCAGTTCTTC. This codes for CSSLRDEQFF.

This clonotype was recorded a few times. J is TRBJ2-4 and V is TRBV5-1; the D is unclear. Germline CDR1 and CDR2: SGHRS and YFSETQ. The CDR3 has 16 amino acids. V was clipped by 0 bases and J by 8 bases, with 18 bases between them. CDR3 nucleotide sequence: TGCGCCAGCAGCTTGGAGACGGGCAGCTTCGTGGACATTCAGTACTTC. This translates into CASSLETGSFVDIQYF.

The chain joins TRBV2 to TRBJ1-2; tentative D call: TRBD1 (5 bases). The V gene's germline CDR1 is SNHLY and CDR2 FYNNEI. The CDR3 sequence is 13 residues long. V was trimmed by 7 bases and J by 1 base, leaving 10 bases between them. CDR3 sequence: CASTAGINYGYTF. CDR3 coding DNA: TGTGCCAGCACGGCAGGGATTAACTATGGCTACACCTTC.

The chain recombines TRBV10-3 with TRBJ2-6, with D perhaps TRBD1 or TRBD2 (6 bases each). The CDR3 loop spans 16 amino acids. Trimming took off 5 bases at V and 1 base at J, with 12 bases between the two ends. Per germline, CDR1 ENHRY and CDR2 SYGVKD. CDR3 amino acids: CAISPRGESGANVLTF. The CDR3 coding sequence is TGTGCCATCAGTCCAAGGGGGGAATCTGGGGCCAACGTCCTGACTTTC.

V is TRBV27 and J is TRBJ2-4, with 7 bases lining up with TRBD1. The tail of the sequence fits TRBJ2-7 better, so the J call may be wrong. Looked up from germline, CDR1 is MNHEY and CDR2 is SMNVEV (reference sequence). CDR3 length: 14 amino acids. The CDR3 loop reads CASSYRGAIYEQYF. For the CDR3, the DNA is TGTGCCAGCAGTTACAGGGGAGCGATCTACGAGCAGTACTTC.

The J gene is TRBJ1-2, the V gene TRBV6-1; D is perhaps TRBD1 (6 bases). Germline assignment: CDR1 MNHNS and CDR2 SASEGT. With 8 bases removed from V and 4 bases from J, the gap between germline ends came to 14 bases. The CDR3 has 13 residues. The CDR3 sequence: CASVPQGIYGYTF. CDR3 DNA: TGTGCCAGCGTCCCTCAGGGGATCTATGGCTACACCTTC.